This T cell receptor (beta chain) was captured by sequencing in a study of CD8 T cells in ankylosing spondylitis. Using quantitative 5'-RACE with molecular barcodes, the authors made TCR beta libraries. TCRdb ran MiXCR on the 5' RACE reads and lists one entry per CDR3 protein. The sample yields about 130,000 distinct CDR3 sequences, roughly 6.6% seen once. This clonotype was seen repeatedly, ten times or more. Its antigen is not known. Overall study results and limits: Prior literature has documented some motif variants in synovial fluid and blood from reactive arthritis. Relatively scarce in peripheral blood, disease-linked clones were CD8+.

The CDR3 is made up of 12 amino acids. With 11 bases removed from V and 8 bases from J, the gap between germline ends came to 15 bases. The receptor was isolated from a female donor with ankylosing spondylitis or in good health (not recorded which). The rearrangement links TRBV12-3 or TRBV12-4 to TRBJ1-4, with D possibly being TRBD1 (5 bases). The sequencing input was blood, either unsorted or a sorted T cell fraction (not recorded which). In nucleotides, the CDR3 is TGTGCCGGAAGGGGTAATTGGGAAAAACTGTTTTTT. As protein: CAGRGNWEKLFF.